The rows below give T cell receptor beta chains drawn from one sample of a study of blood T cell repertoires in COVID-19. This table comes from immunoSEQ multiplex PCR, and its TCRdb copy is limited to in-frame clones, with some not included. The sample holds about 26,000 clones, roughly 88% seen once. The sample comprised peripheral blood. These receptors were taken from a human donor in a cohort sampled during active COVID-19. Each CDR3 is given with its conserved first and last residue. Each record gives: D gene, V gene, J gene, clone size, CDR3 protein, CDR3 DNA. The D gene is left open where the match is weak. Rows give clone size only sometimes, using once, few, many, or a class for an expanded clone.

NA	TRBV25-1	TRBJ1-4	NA	CASSKPTGRGEKLFF	TGTGCCAGCAGTAAACCGACCGGGCGGGGTGAAAAACTGTTTTTT
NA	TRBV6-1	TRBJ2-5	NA	CASSELSQGPLVTQYF	TGTGCCAGCAGTGAACTCTCACAGGGACCCCTGGTGACCCAGTACTTC
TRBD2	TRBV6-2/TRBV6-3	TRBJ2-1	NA	CASSSLSWAGVEQFF	TGTGCCAGCAGTTCGCTCTCCTGGGCGGGGGTTGAGCAGTTCTTC
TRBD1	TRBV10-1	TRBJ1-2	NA	CASSPGQGYGYTF	TGCGCCAGCAGTCCGGGACAGGGCTATGGCTACACCTTC
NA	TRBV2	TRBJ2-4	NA	CASSETGAVDIQYF	TGTGCCAGCAGTGAAACGGGAGCCGTGGACATTCAGTACTTC
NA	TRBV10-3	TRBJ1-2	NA	CAISESTVNYGYTF	TGTGCCATCAGTGAGTCGACAGTTAACTATGGCTACACCTTC
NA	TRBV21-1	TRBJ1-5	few	CASSHTGGSNQPQHF	TGTGCCAGCAGCCACACGGGAGGTAGCAATCAGCCCCAGCATTTT
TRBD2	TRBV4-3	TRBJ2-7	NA	CASSQGLASGTKYEQYF	TGCGCCAGCAGCCAAGGGTTGGCTAGCGGGACTAAATACGAGCAGTACTTC
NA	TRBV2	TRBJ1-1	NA	CASGEQGNTEAFF	TGTGCCAGCGGGGAACAGGGGAACACTGAAGCTTTCTTT
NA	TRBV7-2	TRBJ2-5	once	CASSLDRHLGEETQYF	TGTGCCAGCAGCCTGGACCGACACCTCGGGGAAGAGACCCAGTACTTC
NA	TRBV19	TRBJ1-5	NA	CASTMRLTRNQPQHF	TGTGCCAGTACCATGAGGCTCACCCGCAATCAGCCCCAGCATTTT
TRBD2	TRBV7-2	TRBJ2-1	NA	CASHKGLAGPPPQFF	TGTGCCAGTCACAAGGGGCTAGCGGGACCTCCCCCCCAGTTCTTC
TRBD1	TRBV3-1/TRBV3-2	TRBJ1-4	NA	CASSHIKGAANEKLFF	TGTGCCAGCAGTCATATTAAGGGGGCAGCTAATGAAAAACTGTTTTTT
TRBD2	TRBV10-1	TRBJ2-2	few	CASSELAGGLNTGELFF	TGCGCCAGCAGTGAGTTAGCGGGAGGACTGAACACCGGGGAGCTGTTTTTT
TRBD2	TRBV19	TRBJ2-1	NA	CASSIGGRAYNEQFF	TGTGCCAGTAGTATCGGGGGGAGGGCCTACAATGAGCAGTTCTTC
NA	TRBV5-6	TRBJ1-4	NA	CASSLKGANEKLFF	TGTGCCAGCAGCTTGAAGGGGGCTAATGAAAAACTGTTTTTT
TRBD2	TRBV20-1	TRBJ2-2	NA	CSASLPGLEFSGELFF	TGCAGTGCTAGTCTTCCGGGACTAGAGTTCTCGGGGGAGCTGTTTTTT
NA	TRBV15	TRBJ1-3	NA	CATSRDLGGGNTIYF	TGTGCCACCAGCAGAGATCTGGGGGGAGGAAACACCATATATTTT
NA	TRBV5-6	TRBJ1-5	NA	CASSLRIRDGNQPQHF	TGTGCCAGCAGCTTGCGAATCCGGGATGGCAATCAGCCCCAGCATTTT
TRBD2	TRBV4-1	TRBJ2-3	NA	CASSQAWGSGGTDTQYF	TGCGCCAGCAGCCAAGCCTGGGGGAGCGGGGGCACAGATACGCAGTATTTT
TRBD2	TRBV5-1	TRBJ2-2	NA	CARKGGGGAWNTGELFF	TGCGCCCGCAAGGGCGGCGGGGGGGCCTGGAACACCGGGGAGCTGTTTTTT
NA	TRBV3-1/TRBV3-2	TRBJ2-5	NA	CASSQEGRQETQYF	TGTGCCAGCAGCCAAGAAGGTCGACAGGAGACCCAGTACTTC
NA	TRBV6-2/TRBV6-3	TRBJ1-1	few	CASSYQMNTEAFF	TGTGCCAGCAGTTATCAGATGAACACTGAAGCTTTCTTT
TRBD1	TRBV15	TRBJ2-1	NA	CATSRGQGWDNEQFF	TGTGCCACCAGCAGAGGACAGGGATGGGACAATGAGCAGTTCTTC
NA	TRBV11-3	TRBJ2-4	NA	CASSLITRKARLAKNIQYF	TGTGCCAGCAGCCTCATCACCCGGAAGGCTAGACTAGCCAAAAACATTCAGTACTTC
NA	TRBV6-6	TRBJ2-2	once	CASSPDRGRRFPTGELFF	TGTGCCAGCAGTCCTGATCGCGGCCGTCGCTTCCCGACCGGGGAGCTGTTTTTT
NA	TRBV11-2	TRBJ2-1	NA	CASSFAPVSSYNEQFF	TGTGCCAGCAGCTTTGCCCCGGTGAGCTCCTACAATGAGCAGTTCTTC
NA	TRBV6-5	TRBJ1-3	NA	CASKVGGSGNTIYF	TGTGCCAGCAAGGTCGGCGGCTCTGGAAACACCATATATTTT
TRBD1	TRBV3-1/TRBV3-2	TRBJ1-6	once	CASRDRVANSPLHF	TGTGCCAGTAGGGACAGGGTGGCGAATTCACCCCTCCACTTT
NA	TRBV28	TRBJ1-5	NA	CASRPRNQPQHF	TGTGCCAGCAGGCCTCGGAATCAGCCCCAGCATTTT
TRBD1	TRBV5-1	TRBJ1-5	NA	CASSLGQGTNNQPQHF	TGCGCCAGCAGCTTAGGACAGGGTACTAACAATCAGCCCCAGCATTTT
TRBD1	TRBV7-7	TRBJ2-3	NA	CASSPTGADTDTQYF	TGTGCCAGCAGCCCGACAGGGGCCGACACAGATACGCAGTATTTT
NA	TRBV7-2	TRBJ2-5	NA	CASSLKETQYF	TGTGCCAGCAGCCTAAAAGAGACCCAGTACTTC
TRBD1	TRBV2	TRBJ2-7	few	CASSESGTGFNEQYF	TGTGCCAGCAGCGAATCAGGGACAGGGTTCAACGAGCAGTACTTC
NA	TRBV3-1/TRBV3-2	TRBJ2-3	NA	CASSQWSGSTDTQYF	TGTGCCAGCAGCCAATGGTCGGGAAGCACAGATACGCAGTATTTT
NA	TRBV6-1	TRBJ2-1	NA	CASSEAARASEQFF	TGTGCCAGCAGTGAAGCAGCCCGAGCGAGTGAGCAGTTCTTC
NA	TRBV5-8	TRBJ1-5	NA	CASSNEQGIGNQPQHF	TGTGCCAGCAGCAATGAACAGGGAATCGGCAATCAGCCCCAGCATTTT